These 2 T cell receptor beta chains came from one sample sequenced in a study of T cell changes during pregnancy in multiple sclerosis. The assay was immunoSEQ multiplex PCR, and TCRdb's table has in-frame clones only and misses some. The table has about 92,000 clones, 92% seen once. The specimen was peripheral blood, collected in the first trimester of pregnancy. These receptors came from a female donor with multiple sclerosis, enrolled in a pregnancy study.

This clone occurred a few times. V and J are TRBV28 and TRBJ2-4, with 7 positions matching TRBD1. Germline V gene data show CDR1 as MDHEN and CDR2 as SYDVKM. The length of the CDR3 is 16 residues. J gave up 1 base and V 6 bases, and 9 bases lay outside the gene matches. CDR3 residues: CASRDDRARAKNIQYF. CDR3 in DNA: TGTGCCAGCAGAGATGACAGGGCGAGGGCCAAAAACATTCAGTACTTC.

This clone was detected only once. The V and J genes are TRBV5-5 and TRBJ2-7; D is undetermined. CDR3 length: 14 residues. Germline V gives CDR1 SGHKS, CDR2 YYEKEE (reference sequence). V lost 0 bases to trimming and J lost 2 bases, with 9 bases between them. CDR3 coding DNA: TGTGCCAGCAGCTTGGAACCTGCGGCCTACGAGCAGTACTTC. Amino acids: CASSLEPAAYEQYF.